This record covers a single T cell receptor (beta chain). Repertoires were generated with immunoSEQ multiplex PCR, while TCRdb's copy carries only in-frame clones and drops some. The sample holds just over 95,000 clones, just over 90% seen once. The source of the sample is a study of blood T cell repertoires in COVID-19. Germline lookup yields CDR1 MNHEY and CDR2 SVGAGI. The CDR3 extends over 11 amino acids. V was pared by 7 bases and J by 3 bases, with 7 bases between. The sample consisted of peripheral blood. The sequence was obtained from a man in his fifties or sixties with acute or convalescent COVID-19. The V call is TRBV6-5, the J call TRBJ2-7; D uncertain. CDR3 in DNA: TGTGCCAGCAACACGAACTACGAGCAGTACTTC. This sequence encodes CASNTNYEQYF.